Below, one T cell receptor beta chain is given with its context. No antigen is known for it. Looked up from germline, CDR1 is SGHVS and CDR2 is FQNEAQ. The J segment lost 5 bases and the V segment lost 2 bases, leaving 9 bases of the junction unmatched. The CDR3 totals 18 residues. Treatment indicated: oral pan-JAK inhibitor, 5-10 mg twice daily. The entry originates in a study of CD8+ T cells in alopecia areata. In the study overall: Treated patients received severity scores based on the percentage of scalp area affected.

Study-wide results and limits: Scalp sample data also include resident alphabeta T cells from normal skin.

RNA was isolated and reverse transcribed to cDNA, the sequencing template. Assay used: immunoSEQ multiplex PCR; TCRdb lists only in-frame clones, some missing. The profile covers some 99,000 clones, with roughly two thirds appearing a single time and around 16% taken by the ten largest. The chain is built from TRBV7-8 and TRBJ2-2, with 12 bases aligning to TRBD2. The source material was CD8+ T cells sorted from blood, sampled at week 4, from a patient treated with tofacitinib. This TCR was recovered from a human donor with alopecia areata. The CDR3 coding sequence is TGTGCCAGCAGCTTACTAGCGGGAGGGCCTGGATGGACCGGGGAGCTGTTTTTT. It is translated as CASSLLAGGPGWTGELFF. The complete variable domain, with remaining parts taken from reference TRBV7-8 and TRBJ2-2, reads GAGVSQSPRYKVAKRGQDVALRCDPISGHVSLFWYQQALGQGPEFLTYFQNEAQLDKSGLPSDRFFAERPEGSVSTLKIQRTQQEDSAVYLCASSLLAGGPGWTGELFFGEGSRLTVL.